This TCR beta chain is from a study of shared clonotypes between healthy human individuals. The CDR3 loop spans 16 amino acids. V dropped 5 bases and J dropped 8; count of bases not matched to a gene: 10. CDR1 is SGHTA, CDR2 FQGNSA, per germline. On this clone itself: A far larger clone is just one base off, so this is likely a read error.

Authors' processing steps: ImmunoSEQ output held junction-only sequences without quality scores, so filtering differed. Assay: immunoSEQ multiplex PCR; the TCRdb copy retains only in-frame clones and omits some. D and trimming come from the DNA, and the V and J calls and clone size come from that table. The profile shows roughly 1,000,000 clones, approximately 78% of them singletons. CD4+ cell separation produced CD45RA+ naive and CD45RA-negative memory subsets. The chain carries TRBV7-2 and TRBJ2-1; TRBD1 agrees at 12 bases. The receptor was isolated from a man in his late teens or twenties in good health. Some clones in this sample may be carry-over from other donors' samples. The sample consisted of memory CD4+ T cells from PBMCs. Subset of the sample: CD45RA-negative fraction. DNA of the CDR3: TGTGCCAGCAGCCTAAGAGGGACAGGGGGCAGCTATGAGCAGTTCTTC. Translated: CASSLRGTGGSYEQFF.